This paragraph covers one TCR beta chain sequence. What it binds is unknown. The entry originates in a study of vaccination effects on CD4 cells after COVID-19. Turning to the study itself: Each participant was administered two doses of either the BNT162b2 or the mRNA-1273 vaccine. Study-level points and caveats: By a late point after vaccination, infection- and vaccine-induced clones had shrunk markedly through clonal contraction.

Viral peptide pools were used in the ViraFEST assay to expand antigen-specific CD4+ T cells, and sequencing came afterward. Following a roughly 9-day culture, CD4+ T cells were purified. Prior SARS-CoV-2 infection was absent in the vaccine recipients, as shown by negative nucleocapsid antibodies. With 6 bases removed from V and 4 bases from J, the gap between germline ends came to 16 bases. This CDR3 is built from 15 residues. Looked up from germline, CDR1 is MNHEY and CDR2 is SVGEGT. Measured with immunoSEQ multiplex PCR; TCRdb has only the in-frame clones, and not every one. The table lists about 73,000 clones, 60% to 85% of them singletons.

The chain employs TRBV6-2 or TRBV6-3 and TRBJ1-3; possibly TRBD1 for D (5 bases). This sequence was found in a human donor who received a COVID-19 vaccine. The sequenced sample was CD4+ T cells from PBMCs cultured with SARS-CoV-2 spike peptides, obtained before COVID-19 vaccination. In DNA form, the CDR3 reads TGTGCCAGCAGCCGACTAGGGGAGATCGGAAACACCATATATTTT. This gives the protein CASSRLGEIGNTIYF.